The 16 T cell receptor beta chains below all came from one sample that was sequenced in a study of T cell responses to AZD1222 COVID-19 vaccine. Generated by immunoSEQ multiplex PCR, the TCRdb table keeps only in-frame clones and is missing some. The table shows around 92,000 clones, with about 89% occurring only once. The sample in question was peripheral blood, obtained on day 0 of AZD1222 vaccination. All receptors come from an adult in good health.

This chain joins TRBV4-1 and TRBJ1-1; no clear D. The CDR3 loop spans 18 amino acids. Between the trimmed V and J ends, which lost 0 bases and 1 base, there was a span of 18 bases. From germline, CDR1 is MGHRA and CDR2 YSYEKL. The CDR3 loop reads CASSQDNWAGNSNTEAFF. In DNA form, the CDR3 reads TGCGCCAGCAGCCAAGATAATTGGGCAGGTAACTCGAACACTGAAGCTTTCTTT.

The sample holds one count of this clone. The V gene is TRBV7-3, the J gene TRBJ1-6, with D hard to call. With 5 bases removed from V and 7 bases from J, the gap between germline ends came to 12 bases. There are 14 residues in the CDR3. The germline gives CDR1 SGHTA, CDR2 FQGTGA. The CDR3 sequence is CASSQSQRNSPLHF. Written as DNA, the CDR3 is TGTGCCAGCAGCCAAAGCCAGCGCAATTCACCCCTCCACTTT. The variable domain in full, with the rest retrieved from reference TRBV7-3 and TRBJ1-6, is GAGVSQTPSNKVTEKGKYVELRCDPISGHTALYWYRQSLGQGPEFLIYFQGTGAADDSGLPNDRFFAVRPEGSVSTLKIQRTERGDSAVYLCASSQSQRNSPLHFGNGTRLTVT.

The chain has TRBV12-3 or TRBV12-4 and TRBJ1-5; tentatively, D is TRBD1 (6 bases). CDR3 length: 13 amino acids. Trimming took off 8 bases at V and 4 bases at J, with 12 bases between the two ends. CDR3: CASRGGENQPQHF. CDR3 bases: TGTGCCAGCCGAGGGGGGGAGAATCAGCCCCAGCATTTT.

The CDR3 reads CASSYLGPVNSPLHF. In DNA, the CDR3 is TGTGCCAGCAGTTACCTAGGACCGGTAAATTCACCCCTCCACTTT. This chain connects TRBV6-2 or TRBV6-3 to TRBJ1-6; no clear D. In germline, CDR1 is MNHEY, CDR2 SVGEGT. V lost 2 bases and J 7 bases, leaving 12 bases between the germline ends. The CDR3 extends over 15 amino acids.

This chain joins TRBV19 and TRBJ2-6; D remains ambiguous. The CDR3 runs 17 residues. CDR1 and CDR2 from the germline V gene are LNHDA and SQIVND (reference sequence). With 5 bases removed from V and 4 bases from J, the gap between germline ends came to 18 bases. CDR3 region: CASSLEPRAAGANVLTF. CDR3 in DNA: TGTGCCAGTAGTCTCGAACCCCGGGCGGCCGGGGCCAACGTCCTGACTTTC. The variable domain in full, with the rest retrieved from reference TRBV19 and TRBJ2-6, is DGGITQSPKYLFRKEGQNVTLSCEQNLNHDAMYWYRQDPGQGLRLIYYSQIVNDFQKGDIAEGYSVSREKKESFPLTVTSAQKNPTAFYLCASSLEPRAAGANVLTFGAGSRLTVL.

The chain carries TRBV12-3 or TRBV12-4 and TRBJ2-7; D is unresolved. The CDR3 covers 11 residues. The V and J ends lost 3 bases and 7 bases respectively, with 7 bases between them. CDR3 amino acids: CASSFVGEQYF. CDR3 nucleotide sequence: TGTGCCAGCAGTTTCGTCGGAGAGCAGTACTTC.

The chain joins TRBV7-9 to TRBJ1-2, with D possibly TRBD1 on 6 matching bases. CDR1 is SEHNR and CDR2 is FQNEAQ in the germline V gene (reference sequence). Deletions cut 2 bases from V and 1 base from J, with 11 bases between. The CDR3 is 15 residues long. This CDR3 reads CASSLIRTDNYGYTF. The CDR3 region has the DNA TGTGCCAGCAGCTTAATAAGGACAGATAACTATGGCTACACCTTC. Full variable domain (remainder filled in from reference TRBV7-9 and TRBJ1-2): DTGVSQNPRHKITKRGQNVTFRCDPISEHNRLYWYRQTLGQGPEFLTYFQNEAQLEKSRLLSDRFSAERPKGSFSTLEIQRTEQGDSAMYLCASSLIRTDNYGYTFGSGTRLTVV.

V is TRBV7-6 and J is TRBJ2-2; possible D gene TRBD1, 6 bases. The germline CDR1 and CDR2 sequences are SGHVS and FNYEAQ. V lost 1 base and J lost 5, with 17 bases in between. The CDR3 is 17 residues long. DNA for the CDR3: TGTGCCAGCAGCTTAGGAGGGTCAGGGGCCTGGACCGGGGAGCTGTTTTTT. As protein: CASSLGGSGAWTGELFF. Using reference TRBV7-6 and TRBJ2-2 for the parts outside the CDR3, the full variable domain is GAGVSQSPRYKVTKRGQDVALRCDPISGHVSLYWYRQALGQGPEFLTYFNYEAQQDKSGLPNDRFSAERPEGSISTLTIQRTEQRDSAMYRCASSLGGSGAWTGELFFGEGSRLTVL.

The chain combines TRBV5-4 with TRBJ2-2, with TRBD2 matching 8 bases. The CDR3 runs to 15 residues. V gave up 0 bases and J gave up 5 bases; unmatched junction bases: 3. Germline lookup yields CDR1 SGHNT and CDR2 YYREEE (reference sequence). The CDR3 here is CASSLDGGETGELFF. The CDR3 DNA sequence: TGTGCCAGCAGCTTGGACGGGGGGGAAACCGGGGAGCTGTTTTTT.

The chain carries TRBV7-9 and TRBJ1-5, with D uncertain. The V gene's germline CDR1 is SEHNR and CDR2 FQNEAQ (reference sequence). The CDR3 contains 13 residues. Trimming cost V 1 base and J 8 bases, with 9 bases left between them. The CDR3, as DNA: TGTGCCAGCAGCTTAGGGGTCTTAGAGCCCCAGCATTTT. Translation gives CASSLGVLEPQHF.

V is TRBV21-1 and J is TRBJ2-3; TRBD2 reflects the table's D call only, with no check against the DNA. TRBV21-1 is a known pseudogene. The CDR3 extends over 13 amino acids. CDR3 sequence (DNA): TGTGCCATTCCCGGGGGGGCTGCAGATACGCAGTATTTT. Its protein is CAIPGGAADTQYF.

The chain uses TRBV29-1 and TRBJ2-3; 9 positions match TRBD1. Germline CDR1 SQVTM, CDR2 ANQGSEA. Losses at the gene ends were 6 bases for V and 5 bases for J; bases not matched to a gene: 6. The CDR3 is 13 residues long. The CDR3 nucleotides are TGCAGCGTCGCGGACAGGGGACGAGATACGCAGTATTTT. Amino acid sequence: CSVADRGRDTQYF.

CDR3 DNA sequence: TGTGCCAGCAAGACAGAAATTAACTATGGCTACACCTTC. The encoded protein is CASKTEINYGYTF. The rearrangement joins TRBV28 to TRBJ1-2, with D perhaps TRBD1 (5 bases). This CDR3 has 13 residues. Germline values: CDR1 MDHEN, CDR2 SYDVKM. V was shortened by 7 bases and J by 1 base, with 10 bases between the two germline ends.

The rearrangement uses TRBV6-4 and TRBJ2-3; TRBD2 matches 14 bases. This CDR3 contains 15 residues. Germline loops: CDR1 MRHNA, CDR2 SNTAGT. With 5 bases clipped from V and 6 bases from J, the junction kept 4 bases outside the gene matches. The DNA of the CDR3 is TGTGCCAGCAGTCAGACTAGCGGGGGGGCGGATACGCAGTATTTT. It encodes CASSQTSGGADTQYF.

The chain joins TRBV5-1 to TRBJ1-6, with TRBD1 matching over 7 bases. The CDR3 is 19 residues long. After removal of 0 bases from V and 0 bases from J, the junction contained 9 bases not matched to a gene. Germline lookup yields CDR1 SGHRS and CDR2 YFSETQ. Here the CDR3 reads CASSLGVQGPSSYNSPLHF. The CDR3, as DNA: TGCGCCAGCAGCTTGGGGGTACAGGGGCCAAGCTCCTATAATTCACCCCTCCACTTT.

Notes on this clone: One end of the junction fails to match germline, which may point to a read error. This chain links TRBV7-7 with TRBJ2-3; D call uncertain. Germline loops: CDR1 SSHAT, CDR2 FNYEAQ (reference sequence). The CDR3 totals 14 residues. The CDR3 spells CASSLATGTDTQYF. CDR3 bases: TGTGCTAGCAGCCTCGCGACGGGCACAGATACGCAGTATTTT.